These T cell receptor beta chains were read from a single sample in a study of cytomegalovirus exposure and HLA in healthy donors. Using immunoSEQ multiplex PCR, the repertoire was profiled, and TCRdb retains in-frame clones only, with some absent. The sample includes 120,000 to 150,000 clones, about 88% of them seen just once. Source material: PBMCs. The origin of the receptors is a man younger than 35 in good health and CMV-seropositive. Both conserved end residues are part of each CDR3. D genes are given only for firm matches. Clone size is stated in some rows and not others, as once, few, many or a class when expanded.

>.|TRBJ2-7|TRBV19|.
CASSRQNLDEQYF
TGTGCCAGTAGTAGGCAGAACCTCGACGAGCAGTACTTC
>.|TRBJ2-7|TRBV5-1|.
CASRPGTPTYEQYF
TGCGCCAGCCGACCCGGGACACCGACCTACGAGCAGTACTTC
>.|TRBJ2-7|TRBV5-1|few
CASGDSGYEQYF
TGCGCCAGCGGCGATAGCGGCTACGAGCAGTACTTC
>.|TRBJ1-5|TRBV30|.
CAWSDGSRRNQPQHF
TGTGCCTGGAGTGATGGGAGCAGGAGAAATCAGCCCCAGCATTTT
>TRBD1|TRBJ2-7|TRBV5-4|once
CASSPRQGLSYEQYF
TGTGCCAGCAGCCCTCGACAGGGCTTATCCTACGAGCAGTACTTC
>.|TRBJ2-7|TRBV5-6|once
CASRLWGGQADEQYF
TGTGCCAGCAGACTATGGGGGGGCCAGGCCGACGAGCAGTACTTC
>.|TRBJ1-2|TRBV4-1|.
CASSQESQGGAYGYTF
TGCGCCAGCAGCCAAGAAAGCCAAGGAGGTGCCTATGGCTACACCTTC
>TRBD2|TRBJ2-1|TRBV5-1|.
CASSPSGSSYNEQFF
TGCGCCAGCAGCCCGAGCGGGAGCTCCTACAATGAGCAGTTCTTC
>.|TRBJ1-6|TRBV7-9|few
CASSPSGFPSPLHF
TGTGCCAGCAGCCCCTCGGGTTTTCCTTCACCCCTCCACTTT
>.|TRBJ1-5|TRBV5-6|.
CASSLGGTLWPNQPQHF
TGTGCCAGCAGCTTGGGGGGGACTCTTTGGCCCAATCAGCCCCAGCATTTT
>TRBD2|TRBJ2-5|TRBV5-1|.
CASSSGGDLLGETQYF
TGCGCCAGCAGCTCCGGGGGGGATCTATTGGGAGAGACCCAGTACTTC
>TRBD2|TRBJ2-1|TRBV15|.
CATSIELAGFSSYNEQFF
TGTGCCACCAGCATAGAACTAGCGGGGTTCAGCTCCTACAATGAGCAGTTCTTC
>.|TRBJ1-1|TRBV7-7|few
CASSLTGSTEAFF
TGTGCTAGCAGCTTAACGGGGAGCACTGAAGCTTTCTTT
>TRBD1|TRBJ1-6|TRBV14|few
CASSIQGGFGSPLHF
TGTGCCAGCAGCATACAGGGGGGTTTCGGGTCACCCCTCCACTTT
>.|TRBJ2-5|TRBV2|.
CASSRDISTQETQYF
TGTGCCAGCAGCCGGGACATTAGCACCCAAGAGACCCAGTACTTC
>.|TRBJ2-2|TRBV12-5|.
CASGLTGTTGELFF
TGTGCTAGTGGTCTGACTGGAACCACCGGGGAGCTGTTTTTT
>.|TRBJ2-5|TRBV2|.
CASSEATEETQYF
TGTGCCAGCAGTGAAGCGACAGAAGAGACCCAGTACTTC
>TRBD1|TRBJ1-2|TRBV2|.
CASAGTDFYGYTF
TGTGCCAGCGCGGGGACAGATTTCTATGGCTACACCTTC
>TRBD1|TRBJ2-7|TRBV6-5|.
CASSPGQGAYEQYF
TGTGCCAGCAGTCCGGGACAGGGGGCATACGAGCAGTACTTC
>TRBD1|TRBJ2-7|TRBV5-1|once
CASSLGTAFTPYEQYF
TGCGCCAGCAGCCTCGGGACAGCGTTTACCCCCTACGAGCAGTACTTC
>.|TRBJ1-1|TRBV7-9|.
CASSQSDRNTEAFF
TGTGCCAGCAGCCAAAGCGACAGGAACACTGAAGCTTTCTTT
>.|TRBJ2-7|TRBV5-4|.
CASSLLVGSYEQYF
TGTGCCAGCAGCCTGCTAGTCGGGTCCTACGAGCAGTACTTC
>TRBD1|TRBJ2-7|TRBV7-3|.
CASSPGVGQGYEQYF
TGTGCCAGCAGCCCAGGGGTGGGACAGGGTTACGAGCAGTACTTC
>.|TRBJ1-2|TRBV4-1|.
CASSQVESGTNYGYTF
TGCGCCAGCAGCCAGGTCGAATCCGGGACAAACTATGGCTACACCTTC
>.|TRBJ2-7|TRBV9|once
CASSAGTPGSEQYF
TGTGCCAGCAGCGCTGGGACACCAGGGAGCGAGCAGTACTTC
>.|TRBJ2-1|TRBV27|.
CASSPGGASYNEQFF
TGTGCCAGCAGTCCCGGAGGGGCGTCCTACAATGAGCAGTTCTTC
>.|TRBJ1-1|TRBV7-6|once
CASSLDPSRVGTEAFF
TGTGCCAGCAGCTTAGATCCCTCCAGGGTGGGGACTGAAGCTTTCTTT
>.|TRBJ1-5|TRBV6-1|.
CASSIKSGQPQHF
TGTGCCAGCAGTATCAAGTCAGGTCAGCCCCAGCATTTT
>TRBD2|TRBJ2-3|TRBV11-3|once
CASSSFSSSGSRDTQYF
TGTGCCAGCAGCTCCTTCTCCTCTAGCGGGAGTAGAGATACGCAGTATTTT
>.|TRBJ2-7|TRBV5-4|.
CASSLLPTDYEQYF
TGTGCCAGCAGCTTGCTACCGACTGACTACGAGCAGTACTTC
>TRBD1|TRBJ2-7|TRBV7-6|.
CASSHDRAYEQYF
TGTGCCAGCAGCCACGACAGGGCCTACGAGCAGTACTTC
>TRBD1|TRBJ1-1|TRBV28|.
CASSPHRDRGRIEAFF
TGTGCCAGCAGTCCGCATCGGGACAGGGGGCGTATTGAAGCTTTCTTT
>.|TRBJ2-7|TRBV6-6|once
CASSLTSNYEQYF
TGTGCCAGCAGTTTAACATCGAACTACGAGCAGTACTTC
>TRBD1|TRBJ2-1|TRBV9|few
CASSGGQGKFF
TGTGCCAGCAGCGGCGGACAGGGGAAGTTCTTC
>TRBD1|TRBJ1-2|TRBV10-3|.
CAINVGTGGGQYGYTF
TGTGCCATCAATGTCGGGACAGGGGGTGGGCAGTATGGCTACACCTTC
>TRBD1|TRBJ1-1|TRBV6-1|.
CASSIDRGRITEAFF
TGTGCCAGCTCTATTGACAGGGGGCGGATCACTGAAGCTTTCTTT
>.|TRBJ1-1|TRBV7-9|.
CASSLTGNPEAFF
TGTGCCAGCAGCTTGACAGGAAACCCTGAAGCTTTCTTT
>.|TRBJ2-3|TRBV7-8|once
CASSLPTLGTDTQYF
TGTGCCAGCAGCTTACCTACGCTTGGCACAGATACGCAGTATTTT
>TRBD2|TRBJ2-5|TRBV5-8|.
CASSPGTSSKETQYF
TGTGCCAGCAGCCCCGGGACTAGCAGTAAAGAGACCCAGTACTTC
>TRBD2|TRBJ2-2|TRBV4-2|.
CASSQGRGLAGNTGELFF
TGTGCCAGCAGCCAAGGCCGGGGACTAGCGGGTAACACCGGGGAGCTGTTTTTT
>.|TRBJ1-1|TRBV19|.
CASIGTRANTEAFF
TGTGCCAGTATAGGGACACGAGCGAACACTGAAGCTTTCTTT